Detailed here is one T cell receptor (beta chain). The data stem from a study of shared clonotypes between healthy human individuals. Clones were sequenced by immunoSEQ multiplex PCR, and TCRdb holds only the in-frame ones, with some missing. The data contain about 2.5 million clones, roughly 92% of them singletons. CDR1 is LNHDA and CDR2 is SQIVND in the germline V gene (reference sequence). The ends lost 7 bases at V and 3 bases at J; junction bases unmatched: 3. This CDR3 has 13 amino acids. This TCR was recovered from a young man in good health. Some clones in this sample may be carry-over from other donors' samples. The chain has TRBV19 and TRBJ2-3, with 8 nucleotides matching TRBD1. Sequenced input: naive CD4+ T cells from PBMCs. Subset described: CD45RA+ positively selected. CDR3 coding DNA: TGTGCCAGTAAGGACAGGGCGACAGATACGCAGTATTTT. Its protein product is CASKDRATDTQYF.